The 18 T cell receptor beta chains presented below share a single source sample, sequenced in a study of blood T cell repertoires in COVID-19. The data were produced by immunoSEQ multiplex PCR, yet TCRdb's version contains in-frame clones alone and is incomplete. The sample lists around 48,000 clones, 86% occurring once. The specimen sequenced was peripheral blood. The receptors stem from a man between 60 and 70 years old with active or convalescent COVID-19.

This rearrangement joins TRBV4-1 to TRBJ2-1; tentative D call: TRBD2 (5 bases). Germline V lookup: CDR1 MGHRA, CDR2 YSYEKL. The CDR3 has 16 amino acids. Trimming left V 0 bases short and J 12 bases short, with 21 bases between. The CDR3 sequence: CASSQEESSLMGSQFF. In nucleotides, the CDR3 is TGCGCCAGCAGCCAAGAAGAGTCTAGCCTTATGGGGTCGCAGTTCTTC.

The V call is TRBV25-1, the J call TRBJ1-5; D is ambiguous. Germline CDR1 is MGHDK and CDR2 is SYGVNS. The length of the CDR3 is 10 residues. V lost 8 bases, J lost 6 bases, and 5 bases lay in between. The CDR3 region has the DNA TGTGCCAGCTGTAGTCAGCCCCAGCATTTT. Protein sequence: CASCSQPQHF. Variable domain in full (rest from reference TRBV25-1 and TRBJ1-5): EADIYQTPRYLVIGTGKKITLECSQTMGHDKMYWYQQDPGMELHLIHYSYGVNSTEKGDLSSESTVSRIRTEHFPLTLESARPSHTSQYLCASCSQPQHFGDGTRLSIL.

The rearrangement links TRBV19 to TRBJ1-2, with D uncertain. This CDR3 is 13 amino acids long. V shed 3 bases and J shed 4 bases, with 9 bases lying between them. CDR1 and CDR2 from the germline V gene are LNHDA and SQIVND (reference sequence). The CDR3 region has the DNA TGTGCCAGTAGTATCGCAGTTCCCTATGGCTACACCTTC. Its protein product is CASSIAVPYGYTF.

This clone was detected only once. V and J are TRBV7-9 and TRBJ1-4; the D gene is possibly TRBD1 (6 bases). This CDR3 has 15 residues. The V and J ends lost 2 bases and 8 bases respectively, with 15 bases between them. CDR1 and CDR2 from the germline V gene are SEHNR and FQNEAQ (reference sequence). CDR3 sequence: CASSLPQGEGEKLFF. The CDR3 region has the DNA TGTGCCAGCAGCTTACCACAGGGAGAGGGCGAAAAACTGTTTTTT. The full variable domain, rest sourced from reference TRBV7-9 and TRBJ1-4, is DTGVSQNPRHKITKRGQNVTFRCDPISEHNRLYWYRQTLGQGPEFLTYFQNEAQLEKSRLLSDRFSAERPKGSFSTLEIQRTEQGDSAMYLCASSLPQGEGEKLFFGSGTQLSVL.

A few counts support this clone. The V gene is TRBV7-9, the J gene TRBJ2-2, with a possible D match to TRBD1 (5 bases). CDR1 and CDR2 from the germline V gene are SEHNR and FQNEAQ (reference sequence). CDR3 length: 14 residues. The germline V and J ends were trimmed by 1 base and 7 bases, with 10 bases remaining between them. This CDR3 reads CASSLGGFYGELFF. The CDR3 DNA sequence: TGTGCCAGCAGCTTAGGGGGCTTCTACGGGGAGCTGTTTTTT.

In regard to this clone: The sample contains more than one DNA sequence encoding this CDR3. The chain uses TRBV7-2 and TRBJ2-7, with TRBD2 identical over 7 bases. In germline, CDR1 is SGHTA, CDR2 FQGNSA. J lost 7 bases, V lost 6 bases, and 3 bases had no gene match. CDR3 size: 11 residues. The CDR3 DNA follows: TGTGCCAGCAGTTACGGGGGGGAGCAGTACTTC. The encoded protein is CASSYGGEQYF.

CDR3 nucleotide sequence: TGTGCCAGCAGACTACGGACAGGGAACTATGGCTACACCTTC. Amino acids: CASRLRTGNYGYTF. The V call is TRBV6-5, the J call TRBJ1-2; 8 bases map to TRBD1. J gave up 2 bases and V 6 bases, and 5 bases lay outside the gene matches. The CDR3 length is 14 residues. CDR1 MNHEY and CDR2 SVGAGI come from the germline V gene.

J is TRBJ2-3 and V is TRBV29-1; D is perhaps TRBD2 (5 bases). Trimming shortened V by 5 bases and J by 0 bases, and 15 bases separated the two germline ends. The CDR3 contains 15 residues. Germline CDR1 SQVTM, CDR2 ANQGSEA. CDR3: CSVLGVTASTDTQYF. The CDR3, as DNA: TGCAGCGTTCTGGGAGTGACGGCTAGCACAGATACGCAGTATTTT.

This chain connects TRBV5-6 to TRBJ1-2; D remains unclear. Germline CDR1 and CDR2: SGHDT and YYEEEE. Trimming left V 1 base short and J 6 bases short, with 13 bases between. The CDR3 runs to 14 residues. The chain's CDR3 is CASSLMSYRDGYTF. As DNA, the CDR3 is TGTGCCAGCAGCTTGATGTCCTATCGGGATGGCTACACCTTC.

The CDR3: CASSLWDRGTGANVLTF. CDR3 nucleotide sequence: TGTGCCAGCAGCTTGTGGGACAGGGGGACTGGGGCCAACGTCCTGACTTTC. The rearrangement links TRBV5-5 to TRBJ2-6, with TRBD1 matching 11 bases. The trim removed 1 base at V and 2 bases at J, leaving 2 bases unmatched. The CDR3 loop spans 17 amino acids. CDR1 SGHKS and CDR2 YYEKEE come from the germline V gene (reference sequence). The full variable domain, its missing parts supplied by reference TRBV5-5 and TRBJ2-6, is DAGVTQSPTHLIKTRGQQVTLRCSPISGHKSVSWYQQVLGQGPQFIFQYYEKEERGRGNFPDRFSARQFPNYSSELNVNALLLGDSALYLCASSLWDRGTGANVLTFGAGSRLTVL.

This rearrangement joins TRBV19 to TRBJ1-4; the D is unclear. The CDR3 totals 14 residues. Germline-derived CDR1 and CDR2 are LNHDA and SQIVND (reference sequence). The V gene lost 7 bases and the J gene lost 6 bases, with 15 bases spanning the gap. The CDR3: CASTPYTSHEKLFF. DNA for the CDR3: TGTGCCAGTACCCCGTACACCTCTCATGAAAAACTGTTTTTT.

V is TRBV4-1 and J is TRBJ2-1; 7 nucleotides align to TRBD1. Losses at the gene ends were 4 bases for V and 0 bases for J; bases not matched to a gene: 15. The germline CDR1 and CDR2 sequences are MGHRA and YSYEKL. The CDR3 extends over 19 amino acids. CDR3 nucleotide sequence: TGCGCCAGCAGCCGCACCATGGGGACGACAGGGAGCTCCTACAATGAGCAGTTCTTC. Amino acids: CASSRTMGTTGSSYNEQFF.

CDR3 loop: CASSIPATDRAGGYTF. CDR3 DNA: TGTGCCAGTAGTATCCCAGCCACTGACAGGGCTGGTGGCTACACCTTC. V is TRBV19 and J is TRBJ1-2; TRBD1 matches 7 bases. This CDR3 is 16 amino acids long. V shed 3 bases and J 7 bases; nucleotides not matched to a gene: 14. Germline V gene lookup returns CDR1 LNHDA and CDR2 SQIVND (reference sequence).

The CDR3 loop is CASSQGRQGTTEAFF. CDR3 nucleotide sequence: TGCGCCAGCAGCCAAGGAAGACAGGGGACGACTGAAGCTTTCTTT. This chain joins TRBV4-1 and TRBJ1-1; 8 bases line up with TRBD1. V dropped 1 base and J dropped 5; count of bases not matched to a gene: 6. Germline V lookup: CDR1 MGHRA, CDR2 YSYEKL. CDR3 length equals 15 residues.

The chain uses TRBV5-5 and TRBJ1-4, with TRBD1 matching 8 bases. CDR3 length: 15 amino acids. Per the germline V gene, CDR1 is SGHKS and CDR2 is YYEKEE (reference sequence). V lost 3 bases and J lost 7; bases outside the gene matches: 8. The CDR3 nucleotides are TGTGCCAGCAGCTCCTGGACAGGGAAGCTTGAAAAACTGTTTTTT. It encodes CASSSWTGKLEKLFF.

This clone was seen a handful of times. The genes are TRBV9 and TRBJ1-4; 12 bases agree with TRBD1. This CDR3 region has 15 residues. Germline lookup yields CDR1 SGDLS and CDR2 YYNGEE. V lost 3 bases and J lost 7; bases outside the gene matches: 4. The CDR3 is CASSEGQGAGEKLFF. Here the CDR3 DNA reads TGTGCCAGCAGCGAGGGACAGGGGGCGGGTGAAAAACTGTTTTTT.

This chain joins TRBV18 and TRBJ2-3, with 7 positions matching TRBD1. Germline CDR1 reads KGHSH; CDR2 reads LQKENI. V was clipped by 2 bases and J by 4 bases; unmatched bases: 9. This CDR3 region has 16 residues. The CDR3 here is CASSPMSGQNSDTQYF. The CDR3 coding sequence is TGTGCCAGCTCACCAATGTCGGGACAGAACTCAGATACGCAGTATTTT. The full variable domain, rest sourced from reference TRBV18 and TRBJ2-3, is NAGVMQNPRHLVRRRGQEARLRCSPMKGHSHVYWYRQLPEEGLKFMVYLQKENIIDESGMPKERFSAEFPKEGPSILRIQQVVRGDSAAYFCASSPMSGQNSDTQYFGPGTRLTVL.

This rearrangement joins TRBV4-3 to TRBJ2-1, with a tentative D call TRBD2 (6 bases). Trimming stripped 4 bases from V and 5 bases from J, with 30 bases between. Germline V gives CDR1 LGHNA, CDR2 YSLEER. This CDR3 region has 20 residues. The CDR3 is CASSRAGTLSGLIGDNEQFF. CDR3 DNA: TGCGCCAGCAGCCGAGCCGGGACCCTCAGCGGACTAATCGGGGACAATGAGCAGTTCTTC.